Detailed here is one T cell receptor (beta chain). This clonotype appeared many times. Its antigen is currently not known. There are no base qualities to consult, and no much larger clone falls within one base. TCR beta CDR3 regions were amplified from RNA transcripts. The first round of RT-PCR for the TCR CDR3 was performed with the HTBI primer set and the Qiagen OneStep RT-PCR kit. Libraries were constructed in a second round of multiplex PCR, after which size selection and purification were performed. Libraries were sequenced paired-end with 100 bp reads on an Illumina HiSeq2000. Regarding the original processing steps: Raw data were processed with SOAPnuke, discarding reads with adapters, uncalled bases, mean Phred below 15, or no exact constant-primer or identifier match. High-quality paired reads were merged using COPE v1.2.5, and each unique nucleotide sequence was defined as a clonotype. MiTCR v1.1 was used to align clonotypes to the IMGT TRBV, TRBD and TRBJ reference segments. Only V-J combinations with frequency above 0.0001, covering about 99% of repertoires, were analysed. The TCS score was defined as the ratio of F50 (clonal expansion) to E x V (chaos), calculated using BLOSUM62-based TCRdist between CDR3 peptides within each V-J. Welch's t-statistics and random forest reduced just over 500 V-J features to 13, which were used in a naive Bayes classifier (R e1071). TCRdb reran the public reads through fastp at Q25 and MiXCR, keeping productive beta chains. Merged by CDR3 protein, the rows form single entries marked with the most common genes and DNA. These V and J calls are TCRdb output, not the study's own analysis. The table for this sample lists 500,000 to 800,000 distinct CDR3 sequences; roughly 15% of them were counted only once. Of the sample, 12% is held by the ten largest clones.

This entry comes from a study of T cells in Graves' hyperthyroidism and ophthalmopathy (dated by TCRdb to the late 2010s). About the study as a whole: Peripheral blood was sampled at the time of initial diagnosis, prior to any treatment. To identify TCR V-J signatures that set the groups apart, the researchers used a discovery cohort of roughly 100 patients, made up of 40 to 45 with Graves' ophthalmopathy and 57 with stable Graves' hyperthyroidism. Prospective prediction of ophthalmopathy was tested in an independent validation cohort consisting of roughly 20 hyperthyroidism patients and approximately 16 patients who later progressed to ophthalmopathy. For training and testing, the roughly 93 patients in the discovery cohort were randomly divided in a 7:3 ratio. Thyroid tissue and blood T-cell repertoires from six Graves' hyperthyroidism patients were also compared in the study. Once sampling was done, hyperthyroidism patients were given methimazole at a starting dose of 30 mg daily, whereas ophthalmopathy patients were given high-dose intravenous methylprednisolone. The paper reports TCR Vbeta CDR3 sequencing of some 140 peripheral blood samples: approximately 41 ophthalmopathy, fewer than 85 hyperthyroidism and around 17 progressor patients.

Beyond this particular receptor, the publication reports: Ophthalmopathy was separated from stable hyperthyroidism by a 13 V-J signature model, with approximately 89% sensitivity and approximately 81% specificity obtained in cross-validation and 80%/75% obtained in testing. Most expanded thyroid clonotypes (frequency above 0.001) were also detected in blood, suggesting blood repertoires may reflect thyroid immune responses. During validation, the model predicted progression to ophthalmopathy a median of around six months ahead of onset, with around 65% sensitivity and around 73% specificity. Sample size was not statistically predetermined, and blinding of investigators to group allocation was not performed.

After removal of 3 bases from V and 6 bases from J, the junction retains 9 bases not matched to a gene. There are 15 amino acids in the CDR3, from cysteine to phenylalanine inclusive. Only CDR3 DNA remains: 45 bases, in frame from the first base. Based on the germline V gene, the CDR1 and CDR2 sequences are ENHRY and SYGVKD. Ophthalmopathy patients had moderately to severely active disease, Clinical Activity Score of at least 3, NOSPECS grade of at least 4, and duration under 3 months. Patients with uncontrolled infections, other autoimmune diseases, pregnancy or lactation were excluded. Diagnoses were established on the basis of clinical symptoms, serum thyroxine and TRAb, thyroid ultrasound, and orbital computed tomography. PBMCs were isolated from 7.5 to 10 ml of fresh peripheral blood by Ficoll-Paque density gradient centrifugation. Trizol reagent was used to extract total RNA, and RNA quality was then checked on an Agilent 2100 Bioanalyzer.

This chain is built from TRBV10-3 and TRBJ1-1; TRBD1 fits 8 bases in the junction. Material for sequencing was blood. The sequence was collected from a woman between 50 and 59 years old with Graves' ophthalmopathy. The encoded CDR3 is CAISEGQGRYSEAFF. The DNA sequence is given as TGTGCCATCAGTGAAGGACAGGGAAGGTATTCTGAAGCTTTCTTT.